The source of this T cell receptor (beta chain) is a study of blood T cell repertoires in COVID-19. At the level of the study: The origin of the acute and convalescent COVID-19 samples was the United States, Italy and Spain. From T cells, B-cell-depleted T cells, or PBMCs came the material, which was cDNA or gDNA.

CDR3 size: 20 residues. Germline V gives CDR1 MNHEY, CDR2 SMNVEV (reference sequence). Trimming stripped 6 bases from V and 0 bases from J, with 24 bases between. Methods used by the authors: Estimation of nucleated cell counts relied on the amplification of reference gene primers. Measured with immunoSEQ multiplex PCR; TCRdb has only the in-frame clones, and not every one. V and J calls and clone size are given by that table; D and trimming were obtained from the DNA. The sample includes approximately 230,000 clones, around 82% of them seen just once. The specimen sequenced was peripheral blood. V is TRBV27 and J is TRBJ2-6, with D perhaps TRBD1 (6 bases). The TCR sequence derives from a man of 80 years or more with acute or convalescent COVID-19. In DNA, the CDR3 is TGTGCCAGCAGGACAAATACTGGACAGAAGTTGTTCTCTGGGGCCAACGTCCTGACTTTC. Protein product: CASRTNTGQKLFSGANVLTF. Supplemented by reference TRBV27 and TRBJ2-6, the full variable domain reads EAQVTQNPRYLITVTGKKLTVTCSQNMNHEYMSWYRQDPGLGLRQIYYSMNVEVTDKGDVPEGYKVSRKEKRNFPLILESPSPNQTSLYFCASRTNTGQKLFSGANVLTFGAGSRLTVL.